A single sample gave rise to the 10 T cell receptor beta chains below, sequenced in a study of T cell clonotyping in hematopoietic cell transplantation (dated by TCRdb to the early 2020s). Preparation of the library involved the immunoSEQ multiplex PCR assay. Held by TCRdb, this immuneACCESS table contains in-frame sequences only and omits some clones. Under half of the omission traces to an unresolved V gene where checked; the cause of the rest is unknown. Present in this sample are 25,000 to 35,000 clones, under 85% of which were seen just once. The ten largest clones capture about 6% of the sample. What this sample's time point label stands for: recipient sample about 28 days before transplant, after cytoreduction. The sequencing used peripheral blood mononuclear cells, collected before stem cell transplant. These TCRs come from a man over 45 with myelodysplastic syndrome. Some clones in this sample may be carry-over from other donors' samples.

As concerns this clone: The final CDR3 position lacks the conserved phenylalanine or tryptophan, pointing to a likely read error. The rearrangement joins TRBV6-6 to TRBJ1-2; D is ambiguous. Trimming shortened V by 0 bases and J by 8 bases, and 16 bases separated the two germline ends. The CDR3 loop spans 15 amino acids. CDR1 is MNHNY, CDR2 SVGAGI, per germline (reference sequence). Written as DNA, the CDR3 is TGTGCCAGCAGTTACTCGAAAGGGAATGTTGAAGGCTACACCCTC. Protein product: CASSYSKGNVEGYTL.

The rearrangement joins TRBV9 to TRBJ1-1; 10 nucleotides align to TRBD1. The CDR3 runs 17 residues. Germline CDR1 reads SGDLS; CDR2 reads YYNGEE. The J segment lost 4 bases and the V segment lost 0 bases, leaving 9 bases of the junction unmatched. The DNA for the CDR3 is TGTGCCAGCAGCGTAGGGACAGGGGGAGGGCAGGGCACTGAAGCTTTCTTT. Its protein is CASSVGTGGGQGTEAFF.

V and J are TRBV14 and TRBJ2-2; 12 bases fit TRBD2. Trimming at V came to 4 bases and at J to 5 bases, leaving 2 bases not matched to a gene. The CDR3 has 15 amino acids. Germline V gene lookup returns CDR1 SGHDN and CDR2 FVKESK. The CDR3 here is CASSPGTSGTGELFF. The DNA for the CDR3 is TGTGCCAGCAGCCCAGGGACTAGCGGGACCGGGGAGCTGTTTTTT.

The V and J genes are TRBV6-5 and TRBJ1-6, with 10 bases matching TRBD1. The CDR3 sequence is 16 residues long. The germline CDR1 and CDR2 sequences are MNHEY and SVGAGI. V lost 0 bases to trimming and J lost 9 bases; unmatched junction nucleotides: 5. CDR3: CASSYSLGQGISPLHF. In nucleotides, the CDR3 is TGTGCCAGCAGTTACTCGCTGGGACAGGGGATTTCACCCCTCCACTTT.

This sequence joins TRBV28 and TRBJ1-5; 7 bases match TRBD1. Germline V CDR1 and CDR2: MDHEN, SYDVKM. The V and J ends lost 2 bases and 2 bases, in that order; junction bases with no gene match: 6. CDR3 length: 16 amino acids. The CDR3 region has the DNA TGTGCCAGCAGTTTAGGAACAGGGGCCGGCAATCAGCCCCAGCATTTT. This sequence encodes CASSLGTGAGNQPQHF.

The chain joins TRBV19 to TRBJ2-7; the D is unclear. Trimming pared 3 bases from V and 6 bases from J, leaving 9 bases between. The CDR3 runs to 12 residues. Germline loops: CDR1 LNHDA, CDR2 SQIVND (reference sequence). Here the CDR3 reads CASSILGSEQYF. In DNA, the CDR3 is TGTGCCAGTAGTATTCTGGGAAGCGAGCAGTACTTC.

The chain joins TRBV30 to TRBJ1-5, with a tentative D call TRBD1 (6 bases). The CDR3 contains 17 residues. Germline V gene lookup returns CDR1 GTSNPN and CDR2 SVGIG (reference sequence). The V gene lost 3 bases and the J gene lost 0 bases, with 18 bases spanning the gap. The CDR3 DNA is TGTGCCTGGAGCGTCGCAGGGGCCTCGAATAGCAATCAGCCCCAGCATTTT. Residues: CAWSVAGASNSNQPQHF.

J is TRBJ1-2 and V is TRBV19; 9 bases fit TRBD1. The germline CDR1 and CDR2 sequences are LNHDA and SQIVND (reference sequence). The CDR3 loop spans 15 amino acids. The V and J ends lost 8 bases and 5 bases, in that order; junction bases with no gene match: 12. This CDR3 reads CASSASGQGSYGYTF. In nucleotides, the CDR3 is TGTGCCAGTTCCGCCTCGGGACAGGGAAGTTATGGCTACACCTTC. Full variable domain (outside the CDR3, taken from reference TRBV19 and TRBJ1-2): DGGITQSPKYLFRKEGQNVTLSCEQNLNHDAMYWYRQDPGQGLRLIYYSQIVNDFQKGDIAEGYSVSREKKESFPLTVTSAQKNPTAFYLCASSASGQGSYGYTFGSGTRLTVV.

The chain is built from TRBV5-1 and TRBJ2-2, with TRBD2 identical over 12 bases. The trim removed 0 bases at V and 1 base at J, leaving 7 bases unmatched. Germline V gene data show CDR1 as SGHRS and CDR2 as YFSETQ. The CDR3 consists of 19 residues. CDR3 coding DNA: TGCGCCAGCAGCTTGGTCGCACTAGCGGGAGGAAAGAACACCGGGGAGCTGTTTTTT. Translation gives CASSLVALAGGKNTGELFF.

The chain joins TRBV2 to TRBJ1-1, with D hard to call. There are 15 residues in the CDR3. Germline V gene sequence: CDR1 SNHLY, CDR2 FYNNEI. The ends were cut back, 4 bases at V and 3 bases at J, with 15 bases in the middle. CDR3 amino acids: CASSVGTARDTEAFF. The CDR3 nucleotides are TGTGCCAGCAGTGTGGGCACCGCGAGGGACACTGAAGCTTTCTTT.